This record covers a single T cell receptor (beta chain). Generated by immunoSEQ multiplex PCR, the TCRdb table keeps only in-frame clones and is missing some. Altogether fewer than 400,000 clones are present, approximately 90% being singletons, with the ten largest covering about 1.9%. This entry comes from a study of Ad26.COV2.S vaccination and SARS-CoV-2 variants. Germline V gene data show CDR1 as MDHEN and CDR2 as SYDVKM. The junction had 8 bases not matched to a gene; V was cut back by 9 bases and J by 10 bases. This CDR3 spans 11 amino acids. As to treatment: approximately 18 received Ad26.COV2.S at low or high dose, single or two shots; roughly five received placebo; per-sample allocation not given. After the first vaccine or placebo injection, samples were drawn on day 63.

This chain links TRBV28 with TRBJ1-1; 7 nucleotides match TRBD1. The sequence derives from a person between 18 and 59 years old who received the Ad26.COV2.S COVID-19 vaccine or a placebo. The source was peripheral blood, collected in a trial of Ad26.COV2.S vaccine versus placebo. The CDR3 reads CASSGGLRAFF. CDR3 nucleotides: TGTGCCAGTTCAGGGGGGTTGCGAGCTTTCTTT.